The clone carrying this T cell receptor (beta chain) was detected a few times. The data were obtained in a study of identical twins. One entry per CDR3 protein, called by TCRdb with MiXCR from the 5' RACE reads. The table records 500,000 to 600,000 distinct CDR3 sequences, 22% of them present only once. Germline values: CDR1 SGDLS, CDR2 YYNGEE. The V end was cut by 4 bases, the J end by 2 bases, with 13 bases between. CDR3 length: 15 amino acids. These data also featured in a second study, about T cells expressing NK-cell markers. This second study notes: CD3+CD56+NKG2C+, CD3+CD56+NKG2C- and CD3+CD56-NKG2C+ T cells, once sorted, supplied the TCR beta repertoires. Researchers report these clonotypes also headed the CD3+CD56-NKG2C+ fraction in a few donors.

Sequencing was performed on CD4+ T cells sorted from blood. The TCR was taken from a woman aged 18-29 years in good health. The chain uses TRBV9 and TRBJ2-1, with D unclear. As DNA, the CDR3 is TGTGCCAGCAGCCAGATGGGTCGCACCTACAATGAGCAGTTCTTC. Protein sequence: CASSQMGRTYNEQFF.